A selection of T cell receptor beta chains follows, all from one sample in a study of blood T cell repertoires in COVID-19. The repertoire was sequenced with immunoSEQ multiplex PCR; TCRdb's copy has only in-frame clones and lacks some. The sample has 350,000 to 550,000 clones, approximately 90% seen once. The sample consisted of peripheral blood. These receptors were collected from a woman aged 30 to 39 with acute or convalescent COVID-19. CDR3s include the opening cysteine and the closing phenylalanine or tryptophan.

j_call v_call cdr3_aa
TRBJ1-2 TRBV19 CASSPLGGLGYTF
TRBJ2-3 TRBV5-1 CASSLSWSTDTQYF
TRBJ1-1 TRBV5-1 CASSFTGTGGTEAFF
TRBJ1-5 TRBV9 CASSAGGYSNQPQHF
TRBJ1-1 TRBV6-1 CASSELGRNTEAFF
TRBJ2-7 TRBV4-1 CASSQDSYRNYEQYF
TRBJ1-2 TRBV6-5 CASSPMDRGGNTF
TRBJ1-6 TRBV30 CAWSVRTGSSYNSPLHF
TRBJ2-7 TRBV18 CASSPGGLAGYEQYF
TRBJ1-1 TRBV6-1 CASSEVRGNPMNTEAFF
TRBJ2-1 TRBV3-1/TRBV3-2 CASSQQPGQGSSEQFF
TRBJ2-7 TRBV12-3/TRBV12-4 CASRRTGAYEQYF
TRBJ2-3 TRBV27 CASSFGGTDTQYF
TRBJ2-3 TRBV19 CASSDHLTGASDTQYF
TRBJ2-3 TRBV15 CATSSGGSTDTQYF
TRBJ2-1 TRBV9 CASSVADTVTYNEQFF
TRBJ1-1 TRBV10-2 CASRTGQMNTEAFF
TRBJ2-7 TRBV5-1 CASSLGQSYEQYF
TRBJ1-6 TRBV5-1 CARGGGGLGYNSPLHF
TRBJ2-7 TRBV4-1 CASSQERGGGEQYF
TRBJ1-6 TRBV12-5 CASGRGLEGTNSPLHF
TRBJ2-7 TRBV7-9 CASSLGLREQYF
TRBJ1-2 TRBV30 CAWSDLTGGEYGYTF
TRBJ1-2 TRBV6-5 CASYMGPNYGYTF
TRBJ1-5 TRBV5-1 CASSSPTGGQPQHF
TRBJ1-4 TRBV18 CASSPSGRGLGRSEKLFF
TRBJ2-5 TRBV14 CASSRGPASSEETQYF
TRBJ1-2 TRBV12-3/TRBV12-4 CASSLGVTYGYTF
TRBJ2-3 TRBV2 CASNTATDTQYF
TRBJ2-7 TRBV7-6 CASSLRGGVSYEQYF
TRBJ1-2 TRBV5-8 CASSMSSWTHYGYTF
TRBJ1-2 TRBV19 CASTSGMTGYTF
TRBJ2-5 TRBV2 CASSLRGETQYF
TRBJ2-3 TRBV2 CASSDRGTDTQYF
TRBJ1-5 TRBV30 CAWSRQGGNQPQHF